A single sample gave rise to the 7 T cell receptor beta chains below, sequenced in a study of T cell responses to AZD1222 COVID-19 vaccine. Here immunoSEQ multiplex PCR was the method, and the copy in TCRdb shows in-frame clones only, minus some. In the table there are 180,000 or so clones, approximately 93% of which are singletons. Sequencing used peripheral blood, obtained 28 days after the second AZD1222 dose. Source of these receptors: an adult who received the AZD1222 COVID-19 vaccine.

The chain uses TRBV6-4 and TRBJ2-1; unclear D gene. In germline, CDR1 is MRHNA, CDR2 SNTAGT. This CDR3 region has 14 residues. V was pared by 5 bases and J by 0 bases, with 8 bases between. The CDR3 DNA reads TGTGCCAGCAGTTCCTCGAGCTCCTACAATGAGCAGTTCTTC. Translating it yields CASSSSSSYNEQFF.

V gene TRBV7-2 combines with J gene TRBJ1-5, with D perhaps TRBD1 (6 bases). V was cut by 5 bases and J by 1 base, with 9 bases left in between. CDR1 and CDR2 (germline): SGHTA, FQGNSA. This CDR3 has 14 residues. In nucleotides, the CDR3 is TGTGCCAGCAGCCGGACAGTAAGCAATCAGCCCCAGCATTTT. This codes for CASSRTVSNQPQHF.

J is TRBJ1-1 and V is TRBV5-6; possibly TRBD1 for D (5 bases). The germline gives CDR1 SGHDT, CDR2 YYEEEE. V was trimmed by 1 base and J by 4 bases, leaving 17 bases between them. The CDR3 contains 16 residues. In nucleotides, the CDR3 is TGTGCCAGCAGCTTGCAACGGGGGATTAGAGGCACTGAAGCTTTCTTT. It codes for CASSLQRGIRGTEAFF. The complete variable domain, with remaining parts taken from reference TRBV5-6 and TRBJ1-1, reads DAGVTQSPTHLIKTRGQQVTLRCSPKSGHDTVSWYQQALGQGPQFIFQYYEEEERQRGNFPDRFSGHQFPNYSSELNVNALLLGDSALYLCASSLQRGIRGTEAFFGQGTRLTVV.

The chain employs TRBV13 and TRBJ2-2; no clear D gene. The CDR3 consists of 13 residues. Trimming removed 6 bases from V and 5 bases from J, with 10 bases in between. Germline V CDR1 and CDR2: PRHDT, FYEKMQ (reference sequence). The DNA for the CDR3 is TGTGCCAGCAGTTCCGGACGTACCGGGGAGCTGTTTTTT. Its translation: CASSSGRTGELFF.

The chain employs TRBV24-1 and TRBJ1-1; D unclear. In germline, CDR1 is KGHDR, CDR2 SFDVKD. Between the trimmed V and J ends, which lost 5 bases and 0 bases, there was a span of 9 bases. The CDR3 is made up of 14 amino acids. This chain's CDR3 is CATSGRTLNTEAFF. The CDR3, as DNA: TGTGCCACCAGTGGAAGAACTCTGAACACTGAAGCTTTCTTT.

Only one count was recorded for this clone. The chain is built from TRBV10-2 and TRBJ2-1; the D gene is possibly TRBD1 (5 bases). The germline gives CDR1 WSHSY, CDR2 SAAADI. V shed 2 bases and J shed 9 bases, with 11 bases lying between them. This CDR3 spans 13 amino acids. CDR3 amino acids: CASSEVQGVEQFF. The CDR3 nucleotides read TGCGCCAGCAGTGAGGTTCAGGGTGTTGAGCAGTTCTTC.

CDR3 region: CASSLEQAHYTEAFF. CDR3 nucleotide sequence: TGTGCCAGCAGCTTAGAACAGGCCCATTACACTGAAGCTTTCTTT. The chain employs TRBV7-2 and TRBJ1-1; tentative D call: TRBD1 (5 bases). The CDR3 contains 15 residues. V was clipped by 1 base and J by 3 bases, with 12 bases between them. Per the germline V gene, CDR1 is SGHTA and CDR2 is FQGNSA. The variable domain in full, completed from reference TRBV7-2 and TRBJ1-1, reads GAGVSQSPSNKVTEKGKDVELRCDPISGHTALYWYRQSLGQGLEFLIYFQGNSAPDKSGLPSDRFSAERTGGSVSTLTIQRTQQEDSAVYLCASSLEQAHYTEAFFGQGTRLTVV.